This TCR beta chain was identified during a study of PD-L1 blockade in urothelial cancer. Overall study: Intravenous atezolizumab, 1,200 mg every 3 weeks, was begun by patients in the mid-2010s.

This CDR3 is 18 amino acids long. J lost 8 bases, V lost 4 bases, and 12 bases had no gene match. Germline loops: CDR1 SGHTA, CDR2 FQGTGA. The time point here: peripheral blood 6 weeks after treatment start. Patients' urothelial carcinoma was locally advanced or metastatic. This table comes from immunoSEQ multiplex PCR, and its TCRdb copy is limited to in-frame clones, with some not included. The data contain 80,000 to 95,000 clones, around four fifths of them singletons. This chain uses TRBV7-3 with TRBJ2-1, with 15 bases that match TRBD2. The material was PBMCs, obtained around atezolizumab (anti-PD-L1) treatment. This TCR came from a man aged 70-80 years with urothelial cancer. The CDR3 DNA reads TGTGCCAGCAGCTCCAAAATGTCGGGACTAGCGGGAGGTGATGAGCAGTTCTTC. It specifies CASSSKMSGLAGGDEQFF.